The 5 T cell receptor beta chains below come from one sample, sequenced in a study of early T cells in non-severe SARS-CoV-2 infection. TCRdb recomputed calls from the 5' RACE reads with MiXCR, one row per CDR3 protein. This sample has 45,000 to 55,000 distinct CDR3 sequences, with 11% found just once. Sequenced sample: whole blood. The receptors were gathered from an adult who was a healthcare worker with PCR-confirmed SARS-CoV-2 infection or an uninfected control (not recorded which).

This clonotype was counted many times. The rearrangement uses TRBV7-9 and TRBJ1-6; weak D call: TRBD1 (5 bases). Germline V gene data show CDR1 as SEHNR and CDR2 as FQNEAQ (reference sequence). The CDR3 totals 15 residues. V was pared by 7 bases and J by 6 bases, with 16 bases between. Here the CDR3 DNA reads TGTGCCAGCATCGACTCGGGGGGAATTAATTCACCCCTCCACTTT. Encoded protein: CASIDSGGINSPLHF.

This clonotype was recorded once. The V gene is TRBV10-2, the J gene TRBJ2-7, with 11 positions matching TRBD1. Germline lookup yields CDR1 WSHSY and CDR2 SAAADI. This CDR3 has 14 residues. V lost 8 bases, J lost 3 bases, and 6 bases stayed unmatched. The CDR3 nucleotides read TGCGCCAGCGGGAAGGGGACAGGGGGCTACGAGCAGTACTTC. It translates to CASGKGTGGYEQYF.

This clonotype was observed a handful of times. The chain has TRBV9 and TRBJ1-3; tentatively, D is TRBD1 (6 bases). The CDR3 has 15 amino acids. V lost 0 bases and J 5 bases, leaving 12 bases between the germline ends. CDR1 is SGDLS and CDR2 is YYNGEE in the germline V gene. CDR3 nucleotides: TGTGCCAGCAGCGTAGGAACAGGGAATCGAAACACCATATATTTT. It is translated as CASSVGTGNRNTIYF. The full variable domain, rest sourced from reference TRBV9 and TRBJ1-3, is DSGVTQTPKHLITATGQRVTLRCSPRSGDLSVYWYQQSLDQGLQFLIQYYNGEERAKGNILERFSAQQFPDLHSELNLSSLELGDSALYFCASSVGTGNRNTIYFGEGSWLTVV.

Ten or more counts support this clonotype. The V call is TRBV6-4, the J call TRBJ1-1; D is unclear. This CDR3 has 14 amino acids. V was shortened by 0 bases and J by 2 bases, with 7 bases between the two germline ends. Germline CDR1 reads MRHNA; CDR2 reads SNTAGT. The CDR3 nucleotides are TGTGCCAGCAGTGACTCGAGCATCAACACTGAAGCTTTCTTT. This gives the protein CASSDSSINTEAFF.

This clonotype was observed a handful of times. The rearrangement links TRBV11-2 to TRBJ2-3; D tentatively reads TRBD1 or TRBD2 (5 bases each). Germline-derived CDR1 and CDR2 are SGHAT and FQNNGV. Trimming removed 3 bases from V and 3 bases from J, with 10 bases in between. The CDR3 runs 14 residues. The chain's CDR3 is CASSFSGTTDTQYF. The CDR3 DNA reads TGTGCCAGCAGCTTCTCGGGGACGACAGATACGCAGTATTTT.